This T cell receptor (beta chain) stems from a study of T cell responses to AZD1222 COVID-19 vaccine. Both about-4-week and about-12-week second-dose recipients were combined. Data came from immunoSEQ multiplex PCR; TCRdb stores just in-frame clones and leaves some out. The sample yields 150,000 to 250,000 clones, roughly 90% seen once. Germline CDR1 reads SGHNT; CDR2 reads YYREEE (reference sequence). J was trimmed by 5 bases and V by 4 bases; bases with no gene match: 8. This CDR3 region has 14 residues. The receptor was isolated from an adult who received the AZD1222 COVID-19 vaccine. The rearrangement joins TRBV5-4 to TRBJ1-2; 7 bases line up with TRBD1. This specimen consisted of peripheral blood, obtained 28 days after the second AZD1222 dose. The CDR3 is CASSTQGNPYGYTF. The CDR3 DNA is TGTGCCAGCAGCACACAGGGGAATCCTTATGGCTACACCTTC.